Following are 29 T cell receptor beta chains from one sample sequenced in a study of blood T cell repertoires in COVID-19. Assay: immunoSEQ multiplex PCR; the TCRdb copy retains only in-frame clones and omits some. Among hundreds of thousands of clones listed, 85% to 90% were seen once. Sequenced input: PBMCs or T cells enriched from blood (not recorded which). The receptor source for this set is a man aged 30 to 45 who had recovered from COVID-19.

The CDR3 protein is CASAQGGASNQPQHF. The CDR3 DNA follows: TGTGCCAGCGCACAGGGGGGAGCGAGCAATCAGCCCCAGCATTTT. The rearrangement joins TRBV2 to TRBJ1-5, with 8 bases that match TRBD1. Germline V gives CDR1 SNHLY, CDR2 FYNNEI. V dropped 8 bases and J dropped 1; count of bases not matched to a gene: 7. This CDR3 spans 15 amino acids.

This chain uses TRBV7-2 with TRBJ2-3; 9 bases line up with TRBD2. This CDR3 is 17 amino acids long. Germline CDR1 SGHTA, CDR2 FQGNSA. J lost 0 bases, V lost 3 bases, and 7 bases had no gene match. CDR3 sequence (DNA): TGTGCCAGCAGCTTCTCTAGCGGGATAACTAGCACAGATACGCAGTATTTT. Its translation is CASSFSSGITSTDTQYF.

The chain carries TRBV11-2 and TRBJ2-7, with a tentative D call TRBD1 (6 bases). The CDR3 consists of 15 residues. Trimming pared 1 base from V and 3 bases from J, leaving 13 bases between. The germline V gene encodes CDR1 SGHAT and CDR2 FQNNGV. CDR3 sequence reads: CASSLVAGELYEQYF. In DNA form, the CDR3 reads TGTGCCAGCAGCTTAGTTGCAGGGGAACTCTACGAGCAGTACTTC.

This chain joins TRBV14 and TRBJ2-3, with 8 nucleotides matching TRBD2. The CDR3 covers 17 residues. Germline V gene data show CDR1 as SGHDN and CDR2 as FVKESK. The V gene end was trimmed by 0 bases and the J gene end by 7 bases; junction bases not matched to a gene: 12. CDR3 protein: CASSQEGGPSGYHTQYF. CDR3 nucleotide sequence: TGTGCCAGCAGCCAAGAGGGGGGGCCTAGCGGGTATCATACGCAGTATTTT.

V usage is TRBV18 and J usage is TRBJ2-3; weak D call: TRBD1 (5 bases). This CDR3 contains 15 residues. Germline CDR1 is KGHSH and CDR2 is LQKENI. The ends were cut back, 1 base at V and 1 base at J, with 9 bases in the middle. The CDR3 is CASSPQGPGTDTQYF. DNA of the CDR3: TGTGCCAGCTCACCACAGGGGCCCGGCACAGATACGCAGTATTTT.

This clone has a single count. The J gene is TRBJ2-7, the V gene TRBV15; TRBD1 might be the D (5 bases). CDR1 is LNHNV and CDR2 is YYDKDF in the germline V gene (reference sequence). This CDR3 comprises 13 residues. Trimming cost V 3 bases and J 3 bases, with 9 bases left between them. CDR3 coding DNA: TGTGCCACCAGCAGTATGACAGACTACGAGCAGTACTTC. Translation: CATSSMTDYEQYF.

CDR3 loop: CASSLGDSYEQYF. CDR3 coding DNA: TGTGCCAGCAGCTTAGGGGACAGCTACGAGCAGTACTTC. The rearrangement joins TRBV7-9 to TRBJ2-7, with 7 bases identical to TRBD1. The V gene end was trimmed by 1 base and the J gene end by 3 bases; junction bases not matched to a gene: 0. The germline V gene encodes CDR1 SEHNR and CDR2 FQNEAQ (reference sequence). CDR3 size: 13 residues.

The CDR3 loop is CASSLAGQAYEQYF. The CDR3 nucleotides read TGTGCCAGCAGCTTAGCGGGACAGGCATACGAGCAGTACTTC. The chain is built from TRBV7-8 and TRBJ2-7, with TRBD1 identical over 8 bases. In germline, CDR1 is SGHVS, CDR2 FQNEAQ. With 0 bases clipped from V and 4 bases from J, the junction kept 2 bases outside the gene matches. The CDR3 covers 14 residues.

The genes are TRBV5-1 and TRBJ2-7; 10 positions match TRBD1. Germline values: CDR1 SGHRS, CDR2 YFSETQ. The CDR3 runs to 16 residues. Trimming took 4 bases from V and 4 from J; bases not matched to a gene: 11. DNA for the CDR3: TGCGCCAGCAGCGTAGGGACAGGGGTTGCATCGTACGAGCAGTACTTC. Protein product: CASSVGTGVASYEQYF.

This clone has only a few counts. The chain employs TRBV3-1 (or the pseudogene TRBV3-2) and TRBJ2-1, with 12 bases lining up with TRBD2. Germline trimming cut 6 bases from V and 9 bases from J; bases unmatched to any gene: 6. Germline V gives CDR1 LGHDT, CDR2 YNNKEL (reference sequence). The CDR3 consists of 14 residues. Written as DNA, the CDR3 is TGTGCCAGCAGACTCGGACTAGCGGGAACTGAGCAGTTCTTC. This codes for CASRLGLAGTEQFF.

This chain connects TRBV2 to TRBJ2-2, with D unclear. Per the germline V gene, CDR1 is SNHLY and CDR2 is FYNNEI. V shed 8 bases and J shed 4 bases, with 8 bases lying between them. The CDR3 is 12 amino acids. CDR3 DNA sequence: TGTGCCAGCGTCCAGTCCACCGGGGAGCTGTTTTTT. Its protein product is CASVQSTGELFF.

V is TRBV30 and J is TRBJ1-2; possibly TRBD1 for D (5 bases). CDR3 length: 15 residues. CDR1 is GTSNPN, CDR2 SVGIG, per germline (reference sequence). V lost 5 bases, J lost 4 bases, and 20 bases lay in between. CDR3 amino acids: CAWHPRDRAFYGYTF. The CDR3, as DNA: TGTGCCTGGCACCCGCGGGACCGAGCGTTCTATGGCTACACCTTC.

J is TRBJ1-1 and V is TRBV6-4; TRBD1 aligns across 9 bases. Germline V gene data show CDR1 as MRHNA and CDR2 as SNTAGT. The CDR3 totals 15 residues. V shed 6 bases, J shed 3 bases, and the junction held 8 bases outside the gene matches. The CDR3 DNA is TGTGCCAGCAGACGAGAACAGGGGGCCCACACTGAAGCTTTCTTT. Its translation is CASRREQGAHTEAFF.

The chain joins TRBV9 to TRBJ1-4; a possible D gene is TRBD1 (6 bases). The V end was cut by 3 bases, the J end by 4 bases, with 13 bases between. From germline, CDR1 is SGDLS and CDR2 YYNGEE. The CDR3 consists of 15 residues. CDR3 nucleotide sequence: TGTGCCAGCAGCGCCACACAGGGAAATAATGAAAAACTGTTTTTT. It codes for CASSATQGNNEKLFF. The variable domain in full, with the rest retrieved from reference TRBV9 and TRBJ1-4, is DSGVTQTPKHLITATGQRVTLRCSPRSGDLSVYWYQQSLDQGLQFLIQYYNGEERAKGNILERFSAQQFPDLHSELNLSSLELGDSALYFCASSATQGNNEKLFFGSGTQLSVL.

This chain links TRBV18 with TRBJ2-7; TRBD1 is a possible D gene (6 bases). Germline CDR1 reads KGHSH; CDR2 reads LQKENI. Trimming shortened V by 4 bases and J by 4 bases, and 11 bases separated the two germline ends. This CDR3 region has 13 residues. In DNA form, the CDR3 reads TGTGCCAGCTCACTCCTAACAGGGTACGAGCAGTACTTC. It codes for CASSLLTGYEQYF.

This rearrangement joins TRBV6-7 to TRBJ1-3; a possible D gene is TRBD1 (6 bases). TRBV6-7 counts as an open reading frame of uncertain function. V gave up 0 bases and J gave up 5 bases, with 20 bases separating them. This CDR3 has 18 residues. The CDR3 loop is CASSYSKGRGDLRNTIYF. DNA of the CDR3: TGTGCCAGCAGTTACTCGAAGGGGAGGGGGGACCTCAGAAACACCATATATTTT.

In this sample, this clone turned up a few times. Other DNA variants within this sample encode the same CDR3. The chain couples TRBV5-1 to TRBJ1-1; a possible D gene is TRBD1 (5 bases). Trimming left V 4 bases short and J 0 bases short, with 10 bases between. CDR3 length equals 14 residues. CDR1 and CDR2 (germline): SGHRS, YFSETQ. CDR3 in DNA: TGCGCCAGCAGCCCCGACAGTCTGAACACTGAAGCTTTCTTT. The encoded protein is CASSPDSLNTEAFF.

The chain uses TRBV7-9 and TRBJ2-1, with a possible D match to TRBD2 (6 bases). This CDR3 spans 12 amino acids. V lost 6 bases and J 14 bases, leaving 17 bases between the germline ends. CDR1 and CDR2 (germline): SEHNR, FQNEAQ (reference sequence). The CDR3 nucleotides are TGTGCCAGCAGTCCTGGGACTTCTAGGAAGTTCTTC. This gives the protein CASSPGTSRKFF. The full variable domain, in which reference TRBV7-9 and TRBJ2-1 provide the parts outside the CDR3, is DTGVSQNPRHKITKRGQNVTFRCDPISEHNRLYWYRQTLGQGPEFLTYFQNEAQLEKSRLLSDRFSAERPKGSFSTLEIQRTEQGDSAMYLCASSPGTSRKFFGPGTRLTVL.

The gene calls are TRBV28 and TRBJ2-7, with 8 positions matching TRBD2. The ends lost 6 bases at V and 10 bases at J; junction bases unmatched: 8. This CDR3 region has 12 residues. The germline V gene has CDR1 MDHEN and CDR2 SYDVKM. The CDR3 here is CASSHLAGLQYF. CDR3 nucleotide sequence: TGTGCCAGCAGCCACTTAGCGGGGCTCCAGTACTTC.

The genes are TRBV20-1 and TRBJ1-5; D unclear. This CDR3 spans 14 amino acids. Looked up from germline, CDR1 is DFQATT and CDR2 is SNEGSKA (reference sequence). The V and J ends lost 3 bases and 3 bases respectively, with 12 bases between them. DNA of the CDR3: TGCAGTGCTAGTCCCGGGAAAATCAATCAGCCCCAGCATTTT. Protein product: CSASPGKINQPQHF.

The V call is TRBV5-1, the J call TRBJ2-1, with D possibly matching TRBD2 (7 bases). Germline V gives CDR1 SGHRS, CDR2 YFSETQ. V lost 4 bases to trimming and J lost 6 bases, with 14 bases between them. The CDR3 runs to 14 residues. CDR3 bases: TGCGCCAGCAGCCCACAAAGGGGGGGCAATGAGCAGTTCTTC. The encoded protein is CASSPQRGGNEQFF.

CDR3 sequence (DNA): TGTGCCTGGACCTACGGGACAGTAAATGAAAAACTGTTTTTT. Protein: CAWTYGTVNEKLFF. V gene TRBV30 combines with J gene TRBJ1-4, with 7 bases fitting TRBD1. V gave up 4 bases and J gave up 5 bases; unmatched junction bases: 7. The CDR3 is 14 residues long. Germline CDR1 and CDR2: GTSNPN and SVGIG (reference sequence).

This sequence joins TRBV7-9 and TRBJ2-3; tentative D call: TRBD2 (6 bases). Germline CDR1 is SEHNR and CDR2 is FQNEAQ (reference sequence). The CDR3 sequence is 15 residues long. Trimming removed 5 bases at V and 0 bases at J, with 12 bases between. The CDR3 region is CASSEEGLSTDTQYF. For the CDR3, the DNA is TGTGCCAGCAGCGAAGAGGGACTGAGCACAGATACGCAGTATTTT.

The rearrangement links TRBV18 to TRBJ1-3, with unresolved D. Per germline, CDR1 KGHSH and CDR2 LQKENI. Trimming stripped 3 bases from V and 3 bases from J, with 9 bases between. This CDR3 spans 14 amino acids. CDR3 in amino acids: CASSPDSYGNTIYF. CDR3 in DNA: TGTGCCAGCTCACCGGACTCTTATGGAAACACCATATATTTT. The variable domain in full, with the rest retrieved from reference TRBV18 and TRBJ1-3, is NAGVMQNPRHLVRRRGQEARLRCSPMKGHSHVYWYRQLPEEGLKFMVYLQKENIIDESGMPKERFSAEFPKEGPSILRIQQVVRGDSAAYFCASSPDSYGNTIYFGEGSWLTVV.

The chain uses TRBV28 and TRBJ2-5, with 9 bases that match TRBD1. V lost 6 bases, J lost 6 bases, and 11 bases stayed unmatched. The germline CDR1 and CDR2 sequences are MDHEN and SYDVKM. The CDR3 is 15 residues long. The CDR3 coding sequence is TGTGCCAGCAGCCCCCCCGGGGGACAGGGCAAGACCCAGTACTTC. Amino acids: CASSPPGGQGKTQYF.

CDR3 sequence: CASSPRGTGDTEAFF. CDR3 DNA sequence: TGTGCCAGCAGTCCCCGAGGGACAGGGGACACTGAAGCTTTCTTT. This chain connects TRBV5-4 to TRBJ1-1; 10 bases align to TRBD1. After removal of 5 bases from V and 3 bases from J, the junction contained 7 bases not matched to a gene. Germline V lookup: CDR1 SGHNT, CDR2 YYREEE (reference sequence). This CDR3 is built from 15 residues. The complete variable domain, with remaining parts taken from reference TRBV5-4 and TRBJ1-1, reads ETGVTQSPTHLIKTRGQQVTLRCSSQSGHNTVSWYQQALGQGPQFIFQYYREEENGRGNFPPRFSGLQFPNYSSELNVNALELDDSALYLCASSPRGTGDTEAFFGQGTRLTVV.

V is TRBV15 and J is TRBJ2-7; D possibly corresponds to TRBD1 (7 bases). This CDR3 region has 18 residues. V dropped 3 bases and J dropped 3 bases, with 24 bases sitting between them. Germline CDR1 reads LNHNV; CDR2 reads YYDKDF (reference sequence). CDR3 DNA: TGTGCCACCAGCAGCCAGGACAGGCTCCAAAGGGACTTCTACGAGCAGTACTTC. It yields the protein CATSSQDRLQRDFYEQYF. Full variable domain (outside the CDR3, taken from reference TRBV15 and TRBJ2-7): DAMVIQNPRYQVTQFGKPVTLSCSQTLNHNVMYWYQQKSSQAPKLLFHYYDKDFNNEADTPDNFQSRRPNTSFCFLDIRSPGLGDTAMYLCATSSQDRLQRDFYEQYFGPGTRLTVT.

The J gene is TRBJ2-7, the V gene TRBV18, with TRBD2 identical over 10 bases. The germline CDR1 and CDR2 sequences are KGHSH and LQKENI. The J segment lost 4 bases and the V segment lost 0 bases, leaving 6 bases of the junction unmatched. The CDR3 has 16 amino acids. CDR3 DNA sequence: TGTGCCAGCTCACCACCGGTGCTAGCGGGAGCTTACGAGCAGTACTTC. Amino acids: CASSPPVLAGAYEQYF.

Remarks on this clone: An end of the junction does not agree with germline; a read error may underlie this. This chain links TRBV6-1 with TRBJ1-5, with no clear D. Germline assignment: CDR1 MNHNS and CDR2 SASEGT. The CDR3 has 17 amino acids. The CDR3 here is CASSEGPGELSNQPQHF. CDR3 DNA sequence: TGTGCCAGCAGCGAAGGCCCTGGGGAGCTTAGCAATCAGCCCCAGCATTTT.